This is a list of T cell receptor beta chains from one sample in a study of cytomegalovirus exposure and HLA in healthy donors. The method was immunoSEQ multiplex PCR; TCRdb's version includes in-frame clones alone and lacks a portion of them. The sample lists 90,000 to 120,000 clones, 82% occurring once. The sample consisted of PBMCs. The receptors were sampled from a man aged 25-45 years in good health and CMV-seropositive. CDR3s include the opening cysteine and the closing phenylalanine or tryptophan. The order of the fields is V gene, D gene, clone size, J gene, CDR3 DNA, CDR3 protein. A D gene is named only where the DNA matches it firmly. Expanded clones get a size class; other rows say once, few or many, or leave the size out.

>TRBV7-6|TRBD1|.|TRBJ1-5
TGTGCCAGCAGCCTAGGCCAAGGGGGCCTTCAGCCCCAGCATTTT
CASSLGQGGLQPQHF
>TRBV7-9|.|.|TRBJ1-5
TGTTCCAGCAGCTTAGGAGGAAACGGGAATCAGCCCCAGCATTTT
CSSSLGGNGNQPQHF
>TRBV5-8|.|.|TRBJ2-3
TGTGCCAGCAGCCCTTTCGTGGGGCCGGGTACGCAGTATTTT
CASSPFVGPGTQYF
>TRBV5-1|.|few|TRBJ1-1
TGCGCCAGCAGCTTCCCCCAGGGTAGTGAAGCTTTCTTT
CASSFPQGSEAFF
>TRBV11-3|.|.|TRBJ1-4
TGTGCCAGCAGCTTATACCAGGGCAATGAAAAACTGTTTTTT
CASSLYQGNEKLFF
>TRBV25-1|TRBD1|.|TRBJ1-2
TGTGCCAGCAGTCCCCCGGACAGGGTGGGCGTCGGCTACACCTTC
CASSPPDRVGVGYTF
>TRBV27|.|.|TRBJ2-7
TGTGCCACAATGAGTCCCAGGTCCTACGAGCAGTACTTC
CATMSPRSYEQYF
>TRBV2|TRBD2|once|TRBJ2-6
TGTGCCAGCAGGGGAGGGGCCTCGAGCGGGGGGACCTCTGGGGCCAACGGCCTGACTTTC
CASRGGASSGGTSGANGLTF
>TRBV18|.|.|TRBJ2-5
TGTGCCAGCTCACCCACCTCAGGGGAGACCCAGTACTTC
CASSPTSGETQYF
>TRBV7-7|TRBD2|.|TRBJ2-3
TGTGCTAGCAGCTTATCAGCGGGAGGCACAGATACGCAGTATTTT
CASSLSAGGTDTQYF
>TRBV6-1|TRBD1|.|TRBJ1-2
TGTGCCAGCAACCCCGTCCCGGCAGGGGGGTATGGCTACACCTTC
CASNPVPAGGYGYTF
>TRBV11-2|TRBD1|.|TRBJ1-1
TGTGCCAGCAGCATCCACCCGGGACAGGGGGCCACGGAAGCTTTCTTT
CASSIHPGQGATEAFF
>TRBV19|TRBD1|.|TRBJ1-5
TGTGCCAGTAGGACCGGGACAGGGGGCGATCAGCCCCAGCATTTT
CASRTGTGGDQPQHF
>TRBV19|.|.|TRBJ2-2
TGTGCCAGTAATTTCGCCGGGGAGCTGTTTTTT
CASNFAGELFF
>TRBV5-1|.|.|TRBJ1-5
TGCGCCAGCAGGGCAGGGGCCGGGAGCAATCAGCCCCAGCATTTT
CASRAGAGSNQPQHF
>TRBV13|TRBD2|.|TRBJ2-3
TGTGCCAGCAGCTCAACCTCCGGGACTAGCGTGACAGATACGCAGTATTTT
CASSSTSGTSVTDTQYF
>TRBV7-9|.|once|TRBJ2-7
TGTGCCAGCAGCTCGAGGAACGGCTACGAGCAGTACTTC
CASSSRNGYEQYF
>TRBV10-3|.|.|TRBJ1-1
TGTGCCATCAGTGGAAGAGAGGGAGACACTGAAGCTTTCTTT
CAISGREGDTEAFF
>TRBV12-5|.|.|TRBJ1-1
TGTGCTAGTGGTTCGCCGGGGGGGAACACTGAAGCTTTCTTT
CASGSPGGNTEAFF
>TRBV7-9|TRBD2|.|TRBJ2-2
TGTGCCAGCAGCTTAAGACTAGCGGGGAAGACCGGGGAGCTGTTTTTT
CASSLRLAGKTGELFF
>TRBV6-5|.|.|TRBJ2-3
TGTGCCAGCAGTTACGGGGGGGGACACACAGATACGCAGTATTTT
CASSYGGGHTDTQYF
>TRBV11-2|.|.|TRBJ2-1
TGTGCCAGCAGCTTAGATGAGTCGGCGGGGACCCTGTATTATGAGCAGTTCTTC
CASSLDESAGTLYYEQFF
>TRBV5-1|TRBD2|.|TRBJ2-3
TGCGCCAGCAGCTCTGGACTAGCGGGGATAGGGCAGTATTTT
CASSSGLAGIGQYF
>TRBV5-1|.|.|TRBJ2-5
TGCGCCAGCAGCTTCGACAGATCACGAGAGACCCAGTACTTC
CASSFDRSRETQYF
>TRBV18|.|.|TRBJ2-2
TGTGCCAGCTCACCCAGAACGGGCGGGGAGCTGTTTTTT
CASSPRTGGELFF
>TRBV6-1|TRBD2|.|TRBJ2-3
TGTGCCAGCGTTAGCGGGGGAAGCACAGATACGCAGTATTTT
CASVSGGSTDTQYF
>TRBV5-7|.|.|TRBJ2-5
TGTGCCAGCAGCTTCTACGTGAAGCGCGGGGCTGGTGGAGAGACCCAGTACTTC
CASSFYVKRGAGGETQYF
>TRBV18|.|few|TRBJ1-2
TGTGCCAGCTCAATCGGGGAGGGACCGATCTATGGCTACACCTTC
CASSIGEGPIYGYTF
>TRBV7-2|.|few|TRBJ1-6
TGTGCCAGCAGCTCTGAACCGGGATACGCGCTTTCACCCCTCCACTTT
CASSSEPGYALSPLHF
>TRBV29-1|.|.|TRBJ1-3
TGCAGCGCACAGGGTTCTGGAAACACCATATATTTT
CSAQGSGNTIYF
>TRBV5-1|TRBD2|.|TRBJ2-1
TGCGCCAGCGCCCCCCTGGGACTAGCGGGGAACAATGAGCAGTTCTTC
CASAPLGLAGNNEQFF
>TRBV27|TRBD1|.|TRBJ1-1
TGTGCCAGCAGTTTGATTGGGACAGGGATGAACACTGAAGCTTTCTTT
CASSLIGTGMNTEAFF
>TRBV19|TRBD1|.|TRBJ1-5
TGTGCCTCCAGCGGACAGGGTGCGAGCAATCAGCCCCAGCATTTT
CASSGQGASNQPQHF
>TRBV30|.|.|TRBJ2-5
TGTGCCTGGGGTATTGGGGGGGGCGGGACCCAGTACTTC
CAWGIGGGGTQYF
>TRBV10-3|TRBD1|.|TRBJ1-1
TGTGCCATCAGTACCCCAGGGGGGTTTGCTTTCTTT
CAISTPGGFAFF
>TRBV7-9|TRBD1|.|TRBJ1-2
TGTGCCAGCAGCGACCGGGACAGGGGGCTACGTGGCTACACCTTC
CASSDRDRGLRGYTF
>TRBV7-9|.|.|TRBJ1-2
TGTTCCAGCAGCCCAGCGGCCGTCTATGGCTACACCTTC
CSSSPAAVYGYTF
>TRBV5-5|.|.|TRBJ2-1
TGTGCCAGCAGCCCCACTAGGACTCTATCCTACAATGAGCAGTTCTTC
CASSPTRTLSYNEQFF
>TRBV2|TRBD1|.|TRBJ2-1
TGTGCCAGCAGCTCCTCCGGGACAGGGTTTTTAGTTAAGAATGAGCAGTTCTTC
CASSSSGTGFLVKNEQFF
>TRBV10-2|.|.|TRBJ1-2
TGCGCCAGCAGTGATCCTAAGATTAACTATGGCTACACCTTC
CASSDPKINYGYTF
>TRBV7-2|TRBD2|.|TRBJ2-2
TGTGCCAGCCGGCAGGGCGGGGGGGCCCCCACCGGGGAGCTGTTTTTT
CASRQGGGAPTGELFF
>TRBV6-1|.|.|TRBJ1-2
TGTGCCAGCAGTGAAGGATACAGTTACTATGGCTACACCTTC
CASSEGYSYYGYTF
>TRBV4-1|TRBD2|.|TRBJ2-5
TGCGCCAGCAGCCAAGGTGGCGGGAGCTTAGGGGAGACCCAGTACTTC
CASSQGGGSLGETQYF
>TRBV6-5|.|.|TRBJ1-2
TGTGCCAGCAGTTACTCGATATCTGCAGGGAACTATGGCTACACCTTC
CASSYSISAGNYGYTF
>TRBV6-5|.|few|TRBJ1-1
TGTGCCAGCAGTTACGGGGCGGGAATCGGCCCTGAAGCTTTCTTT
CASSYGAGIGPEAFF
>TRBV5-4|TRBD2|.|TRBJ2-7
TGTGCCAGCAGCTCAGCGGGGGGCTCCGCCTACGAGCAGTACTTC
CASSSAGGSAYEQYF
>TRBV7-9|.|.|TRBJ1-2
TGTTCCAGCAGCTTAGACAGTAACTATGGCTACACCTTC
CSSSLDSNYGYTF
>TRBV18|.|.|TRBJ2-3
TGTGCCAGCTCACCACCGAGCAGGGGTGCTTCCACAGATACGCAGTATTTT
CASSPPSRGASTDTQYF
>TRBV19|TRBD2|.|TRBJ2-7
TGTGCCAGTAGTGATCGGGGGGGTTTCTACGAGCAGTACTTC
CASSDRGGFYEQYF
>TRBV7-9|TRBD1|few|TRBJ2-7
TGTGCCAGCAGCTCCCAGCGTTCCGGGACAGGGAAGGACGAGCAGTACTTC
CASSSQRSGTGKDEQYF
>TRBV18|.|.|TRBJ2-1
TGTGCCAGCTCACCGAGGACTACAAACAATGAGCAGTTCTTC
CASSPRTTNNEQFF
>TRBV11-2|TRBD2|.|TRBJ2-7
TGTGCCAGCAGCCCCATCGGGAGGACATCCTCCTACGAGCAGTACTTC
CASSPIGRTSSYEQYF
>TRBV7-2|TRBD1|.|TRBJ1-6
TGTGCCAGCAGCCGGGACAGGGAGTCACCCCTCCACTTT
CASSRDRESPLHF
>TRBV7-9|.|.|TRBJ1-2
TGCGCCAGCAGCTTAGAGCCACTTGAGAACTATGGCTACACCTTC
CASSLEPLENYGYTF
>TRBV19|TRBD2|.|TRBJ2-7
TGTGCCAGTAGCCGGACTAGCGGGACCTACGAGCAGTACTTC
CASSRTSGTYEQYF
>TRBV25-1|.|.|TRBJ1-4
TGTGCCAGCAGTGGATTCCTCGGTGAAAAACTGTTTTTT
CASSGFLGEKLFF
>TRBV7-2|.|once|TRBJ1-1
TGTGCCAGCAGCTTACGGGGTGGCAGGGGTATGGCTGAAGCTTTCTTT
CASSLRGGRGMAEAFF
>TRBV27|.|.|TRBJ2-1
TGTGCCAGCAGTTTATCGGTGGTAGTAAACTACAATGAGCAGTTCTTC
CASSLSVVVNYNEQFF
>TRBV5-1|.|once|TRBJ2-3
TGCGCCAGCAGCTTGGACATGGGAGGGGGGGCTAGCACAGATACGCAGTATTTT
CASSLDMGGGASTDTQYF